A single sample is the source of the 14 T cell receptor beta chains below, sequenced in a study of blood T cell repertoires in COVID-19. Produced via immunoSEQ multiplex PCR; TCRdb's table is partial and in-frame only. The sample consists of about 190,000 clones, less than 85% of them appearing once. Material for sequencing was peripheral blood. These receptors all come from a man over 45 who had recovered from COVID-19.

The chain employs TRBV28 and TRBJ2-1; perhaps TRBD1 as D (5 bases). The CDR3 sequence is 15 residues long. Germline CDR1 MDHEN, CDR2 SYDVKM. The ends were cut back, 6 bases at V and 8 bases at J, with 20 bases in the middle. CDR3 in DNA: TGTGCCAGCAGCGATTCAGGGATCCTCGGGCATGAGCAGTTCTTC. Translating it yields CASSDSGILGHEQFF. Filled out from reference TRBV28 and TRBJ2-1, the complete variable domain reads DVKVTQSSRYLVKRTGEKVFLECVQDMDHENMFWYRQDPGLGLRLIYFSYDVKMKEKGDIPEGYSVSREKKERFSLILESASTNQTSMYLCASSDSGILGHEQFFGPGTRLTVL.

This clone was found a few times. The chain combines TRBV3-1 (or the pseudogene TRBV3-2) with TRBJ2-7; possibly TRBD1 for D (6 bases). The CDR3 runs 15 residues. The V and J ends lost 1 base and 1 base respectively, with 11 bases between them. CDR1 and CDR2 (germline): LGHDT, YNNKEL (reference sequence). The CDR3 DNA follows: TGTGCCAGCAGCCAAGCGGGACACCCGTCCTACGAGCAGTACTTC. This translates into CASSQAGHPSYEQYF.

This chain uses TRBV29-1 with TRBJ2-7; possible D gene TRBD1, 5 bases. V lost 7 bases and J 2 bases, leaving 9 bases between the germline ends. The length of the CDR3 is 11 residues. Germline V gene data show CDR1 as SQVTM and CDR2 as ANQGSEA. The CDR3 sequence: CSGAQAYEQYF. In DNA, the CDR3 is TGCAGCGGGGCACAGGCCTACGAGCAGTACTTC.

V gene TRBV5-1 combines with J gene TRBJ2-1; TRBD2 matches 8 bases. With 9 bases clipped from V and 6 bases from J, the junction kept 11 bases outside the gene matches. The CDR3 covers 14 residues. The germline V gene encodes CDR1 SGHRS and CDR2 YFSETQ. The CDR3 DNA is TGCGCCACCCAGTCCGGGACTAGTCTCAATGAGCAGTTCTTC. The encoded protein is CATQSGTSLNEQFF. The full variable domain, rest sourced from reference TRBV5-1 and TRBJ2-1, is KAGVTQTPRYLIKTRGQQVTLSCSPISGHRSVSWYQQTPGQGLQFLFEYFSETQRNKGNFPGRFSGRQFSNSRSEMNVSTLELGDSALYLCATQSGTSLNEQFFGPGTRLTVL.

V usage is TRBV4-3 and J usage is TRBJ2-7, with D tentatively TRBD2 (6 bases). CDR3 length equals 16 residues. Trimming removed 0 bases from V and 3 bases from J, with 15 bases in between. CDR1 is LGHNA and CDR2 is YSLEER in the germline V gene. Written as DNA, the CDR3 is TGCGCCAGCAGCCAAGAATTCTATCGGGGGATCTACGAGCAGTACTTC. Amino acids: CASSQEFYRGIYEQYF.

The chain carries TRBV27 and TRBJ1-2; the D gene is possibly TRBD1 (5 bases). There are 14 residues in the CDR3. Trimming stripped 5 bases from V and 8 bases from J, with 18 bases between. Germline lookup yields CDR1 MNHEY and CDR2 SMNVEV (reference sequence). CDR3 residues: CASSTARGAGGYTF. CDR3 sequence (DNA): TGTGCCAGCAGTACCGCGAGGGGTGCGGGGGGCTACACCTTC.

The chain couples TRBV27 to TRBJ2-2; D may be TRBD2 (5 bases). Trimming took off 5 bases at V and 0 bases at J, with 16 bases between the two ends. Germline CDR1 is MNHEY and CDR2 is SMNVEV (reference sequence). The CDR3 contains 17 residues. The CDR3 here is CASSIDLGGSNTGELFF. The CDR3 nucleotides read TGTGCCAGCAGTATAGACCTTGGCGGGTCGAACACCGGGGAGCTGTTTTTT.

This clone was found a few times. The V gene is TRBV29-1, the J gene TRBJ1-1; D might be TRBD1 (5 bases). The CDR3 has 12 residues. Germline CDR1 is SQVTM and CDR2 is ANQGSEA. The V end lost 3 bases, the J end lost 10 bases, and 15 bases lay between the germline ends. The CDR3 here is CSVEAGRVRAFF. The CDR3 DNA follows: TGCAGCGTTGAGGCAGGGCGAGTGAGAGCTTTCTTT.

V gene TRBV11-2 combines with J gene TRBJ2-7; TRBD2 aligns across 15 bases. The V and J ends lost 4 bases and 2 bases, in that order; junction bases with no gene match: 6. This CDR3 has 17 residues. Germline V gene data show CDR1 as SGHAT and CDR2 as FQNNGV. The CDR3 DNA reads TGTGCCAGCAGCTGGACTAGCGGGAGGGGGGTGGCCTACGAGCAGTACTTC. Its protein is CASSWTSGRGVAYEQYF.

This clone was observed once. The rearrangement uses TRBV11-3 and TRBJ2-1; perhaps TRBD1 as D (6 bases). Per the germline V gene, CDR1 is SGHNT and CDR2 is YENEEA. Between the trimmed V and J ends, which lost 0 bases and 10 bases, there was a span of 13 bases. This CDR3 contains 14 residues. The DNA for the CDR3 is TGTGCCAGCAGCTTAGAAGGGGGTACAAGGGAGCAGTTCTTC. Translated: CASSLEGGTREQFF.

The chain employs TRBV28 and TRBJ2-5; perhaps TRBD1 as D (6 bases). Trimming pared 5 bases from V and 2 bases from J, leaving 15 bases between. This CDR3 is 15 amino acids long. CDR1 and CDR2 from the germline V gene are MDHEN and SYDVKM. CDR3 loop: CASSLPWTEQETQYF. CDR3 DNA: TGTGCCAGCAGTCTCCCTTGGACAGAACAAGAGACCCAGTACTTC.

The V gene is TRBV11-2, the J gene TRBJ1-4; D possibly corresponds to TRBD1 (5 bases). The germline CDR1 and CDR2 sequences are SGHAT and FQNNGV. Trimming pared 5 bases from V and 4 bases from J, leaving 14 bases between. The CDR3 consists of 15 residues. In DNA form, the CDR3 reads TGTGCCAGCAGCATCAGGTTGGGGGGTAATGAAAAACTGTTTTTT. Translating gives CASSIRLGGNEKLFF.

The chain employs TRBV10-3 and TRBJ2-3; TRBD2 agrees at 7 bases. The germline V gene encodes CDR1 ENHRY and CDR2 SYGVKD. The CDR3 spans 14 residues. Unmatched junction bases numbered 4, after V lost 4 bases and J lost 3 bases. CDR3 residues: CAISADGGTDTQYF. CDR3 in DNA: TGTGCCATCAGTGCAGACGGGGGGACAGATACGCAGTATTTT.

About this clone: At one end the junction does not follow the germline gene, possibly because of a read error. The chain uses TRBV5-1 and TRBJ1-3; D is perhaps TRBD1 (5 bases). Germline values: CDR1 SGHRS, CDR2 YFSETQ. The length of the CDR3 is 15 residues. DNA for the CDR3: TGCGCCAGCAACTTGGATTCAGGGCCTGGAAACACCATATATTTT. Its translation is CASNLDSGPGNTIYF.